The 5 T cell receptor beta chains given below trace back to one sample, sequenced in a study of blood T cell repertoires in COVID-19. Using immunoSEQ multiplex PCR, the repertoire was profiled, and TCRdb retains in-frame clones only, with some absent. The sample has some 100,000 clones, approximately 86% seen once. The source material was peripheral blood. The receptor source for this set is a woman between 65 and 79 years old with active or convalescent COVID-19.

This rearrangement joins TRBV19 to TRBJ1-5, with 7 bases that match TRBD1. The trim removed 0 bases at V and 4 bases at J, leaving 9 bases unmatched. The CDR3 totals 17 residues. Per the germline V gene, CDR1 is LNHDA and CDR2 is SQIVND (reference sequence). The CDR3 coding sequence is TGTGCCAGTAGTATAGATAACGGGGGGGACAGAAATCAGCCCCAGCATTTT. It is translated as CASSIDNGGDRNQPQHF.

The chain is built from TRBV6-7 and TRBJ1-5; 7 bases match TRBD1. Being an ORF, TRBV6-7 has a function that is uncertain. V shed 2 bases, J shed 3 bases, and the junction held 7 bases outside the gene matches. The CDR3 is 16 amino acids. The CDR3 is CASSYPQGVNNQPQHF. The CDR3 DNA sequence: TGTGCCAGCAGTTACCCGCAGGGGGTGAACAATCAGCCCCAGCATTTT.

This clone has a handful of counts. This chain connects TRBV6-6 to TRBJ1-5, with TRBD1 matching over 10 bases. The CDR3 consists of 16 residues. CDR1 is MNHNY, CDR2 SVGAGI, per germline (reference sequence). The junction had 8 bases not matched to a gene; V was cut back by 7 bases and J by 2 bases. The CDR3 nucleotides are TGTGCCAGCACCCAGATGACAGGGGGCGGCAATCAGCCCCAGCATTTT. It translates to CASTQMTGGGNQPQHF.

The gene calls are TRBV25-1 and TRBJ1-4; 9 positions agree with TRBD1. The CDR3 runs 12 residues. The germline gives CDR1 MGHDK, CDR2 SYGVNS. The V gene end was trimmed by 4 bases and the J gene end by 13 bases; junction bases not matched to a gene: 4. In nucleotides, the CDR3 is TGTGCCAGCAGTGGGGACAGGGCAGGACTGTTTTTT. This gives the protein CASSGDRAGLFF. The variable domain in full, completed from reference TRBV25-1 and TRBJ1-4, reads EADIYQTPRYLVIGTGKKITLECSQTMGHDKMYWYQQDPGMELHLIHYSYGVNSTEKGDLSSESTVSRIRTEHFPLTLESARPSHTSQYLCASSGDRAGLFFGSGTQLSVL.

J is TRBJ1-2 and V is TRBV2, with 7 nucleotides matching TRBD1. Germline V gene lookup returns CDR1 SNHLY and CDR2 FYNNEI. The CDR3 extends over 14 amino acids. With V trimmed by 0 bases and J by 4 bases, 2 bases remained unmatched. The CDR3 DNA is TGTGCCAGCAGTGAAGCCAGGGGGTCCTATGGCTACACCTTC. Translating gives CASSEARGSYGYTF. Filled out from reference TRBV2 and TRBJ1-2, the complete variable domain reads EPEVTQTPSHQVTQMGQEVILRCVPISNHLYFYWYRQILGQKVEFLVSFYNNEISEKSEIFDDQFSVERPDGSNFTLKIRSTKLEDSAMYFCASSEARGSYGYTFGSGTRLTVV.